One sample yielded the 23 T cell receptor beta chains listed below, sequenced in a study of breast tumors, draining lymph nodes, adjacent tissues. TCRdb itself ran the multiplex PCR reads through MiXCR, one entry per CDR3 protein. Here the sample spans 130,000 or so distinct CDR3 sequences, approximately 20% being singletons. Samples came from axillary lymph nodes draining the breast cancer. The source material was axillary lymph node tissue. These receptors were collected from a female donor with breast cancer. Some clones in this sample may be carry-over from other donors' samples.

This clonotype showed up many times. CDR3 DNA: TGCAGTGCTAGAAGGGGGGCCAATCAGCCCCAGCATTTT. This translates into CSARRGANQPQHF. This chain links TRBV20-1 with TRBJ1-5, with a weak D call TRBD1 (6 bases). This CDR3 spans 13 amino acids. Germline lookup yields CDR1 DFQATT and CDR2 SNEGSKA (reference sequence). Trimming cost V 2 bases and J 3 bases, with 8 bases left between them.

The DNA of the CDR3 is TGTGCCAGCAGCCCCAGACTAGCGGGAGAAATATCAGATACGCAGTATTTT. The encoded protein is CASSPRLAGEISDTQYF. This rearrangement joins TRBV11-3 to TRBJ2-3; 12 bases agree with TRBD2. The CDR3 length is 17 residues. CDR1 is SGHNT, CDR2 YENEEA, per germline. V lost 5 bases and J lost 4; bases outside the gene matches: 10.

This rearrangement joins TRBV11-2 to TRBJ2-7; maybe TRBD1 (6 bases). Germline V gene sequence: CDR1 SGHAT, CDR2 FQNNGV. The CDR3 runs to 13 residues. The V gene lost 8 bases and the J gene lost 0 bases, with 11 bases spanning the gap. The CDR3 coding sequence is TGTGCCAGCGGGAACAGGGACTCCTACGAGCAGTACTTC. Translating it yields CASGNRDSYEQYF.

This clonotype was seen at least ten times. The chain joins TRBV6-5 to TRBJ1-3, with D uncertain. The CDR3 totals 15 residues. The V gene's germline CDR1 is MNHEY and CDR2 SVGAGI. V lost 1 base to trimming and J lost 0 bases, with 7 bases between them. The CDR3, as DNA: TGTGCCAGCAGTTACTGGGCAGTCTCTGGAAACACCATATATTTT. It translates to CASSYWAVSGNTIYF.

This clonotype was seen a few times. V and J are TRBV6-5 and TRBJ2-1, with 10 bases fitting TRBD1. Germline V gene sequence: CDR1 MNHEY, CDR2 SVGAGI. Germline trimming cut 4 bases from V and 6 bases from J; bases unmatched to any gene: 9. CDR3 size: 16 residues. CDR3 in DNA: TGTGCCAGCAGTTCGAATCCGGGACAGGGGTCCAATGAGCAGTTCTTC. Translation: CASSSNPGQGSNEQFF.

As regards this clonotype: Germline is not matched at one junction end, which may reflect a read error. The chain has TRBV28 and TRBJ1-3, with D maybe TRBD1 (6 bases). Germline assignment: CDR1 MDHEN and CDR2 SYDVKM. This CDR3 is built from 13 residues. CDR3: CASLQGAGSTIYF. The CDR3, as DNA: TGTGCCTCCCTACAGGGAGCTGGAAGCACCATATATTTT.

In its sample, this clonotype was seen many times. The chain has TRBV7-6 and TRBJ2-5; 11 positions match TRBD2. The germline V gene has CDR1 SGHVS and CDR2 FNYEAQ. Germline trimming cut 5 bases from V and 5 bases from J; bases unmatched to any gene: 10. CDR3 length: 16 residues. DNA of the CDR3: TGTGCCAGCAGCACGAGACTAGCGGGAAGTGGGGAGACCCAGTACTTC. It translates to CASSTRLAGSGETQYF.

This clonotype was seen repeatedly, ten times or more. V gene TRBV5-4 combines with J gene TRBJ2-3; no clear D gene. In germline, CDR1 is SGHNT, CDR2 YYREEE (reference sequence). The CDR3 runs 13 residues. With 0 bases removed from V and 4 bases from J, the gap between germline ends came to 6 bases. CDR3 loop: CASSLGQSDTQYF. Written as DNA, the CDR3 is TGTGCCAGCAGCTTGGGCCAGTCAGATACGCAGTATTTT. The full variable domain, completed using reference TRBV5-4 and TRBJ2-3, is ETGVTQSPTHLIKTRGQQVTLRCSSQSGHNTVSWYQQALGQGPQFIFQYYREEENGRGNFPPRFSGLQFPNYSSELNVNALELDDSALYLCASSLGQSDTQYFGPGTRLTVL.

Ten or more counts support this clonotype. The rearrangement links TRBV4-2 to TRBJ2-7, with 9 bases that match TRBD2. Per germline, CDR1 LGHNA and CDR2 YNFKEQ. The ends lost 0 bases at V and 6 bases at J; junction bases unmatched: 9. CDR3 size: 16 residues. In DNA, the CDR3 is TGTGCCAGCAGCCAAGATCTGGCGGGAGGGCTGGGCGAGCAGTACTTC. Translating it yields CASSQDLAGGLGEQYF.

Concerning this clonotype: A much larger clone differs from this one at a single base, so this may be a read error. As the CDR3 is not closed by the conserved phenylalanine or tryptophan, this likely results from a read error. J is TRBJ2-3 and V is TRBV29-1, with TRBD2 matching 12 bases. Trimming removed 5 bases from V and 3 bases from J; junction bases left unmatched: 9. Germline CDR1 SQVTM, CDR2 ANQGSEA. This CDR3 contains 16 residues. The CDR3 bases are TGCAGCGTTTGGGGAACTAGCGGGGGGCAAACAGATACGCAGTATCTT. Protein product: CSVWGTSGGQTDTQYL.

Many counts were recorded for this clonotype. In nucleotides, the CDR3 is TGTGCCAGCAGCTTAGCGGGGGCGGGAGGGAGGTACAATGAGCAGTTCTTC. It translates to CASSLAGAGGRYNEQFF. V usage is TRBV7-2 and J usage is TRBJ2-1, with 9 nucleotides matching TRBD2. The CDR3 totals 17 residues. The germline CDR1 and CDR2 sequences are SGHTA and FQGNSA. The J segment lost 4 bases and the V segment lost 0 bases, leaving 7 bases of the junction unmatched.

This clonotype was observed a single time. This may be a read error: a much more frequent sequence differs by one nucleotide. The V call is TRBV28, the J call TRBJ1-6; TRBD1 agrees at 8 bases. Germline CDR1 is MDHEN and CDR2 is SYDVKM. V trimming: 5 bases; J trimming: 10 bases; junction bases outside the gene matches: 10. The CDR3 is made up of 15 amino acids. CDR3 in DNA: TGTGCCAGCAGTCTAGGACAGGGAGGGGCGTCACCCCTCCACTTT. It is translated as CASSLGQGGASPLHF.

This clonotype was seen ten or more times. The chain combines TRBV4-2 with TRBJ2-7; 11 positions match TRBD2. The CDR3 extends over 16 amino acids. J was trimmed by 1 base and V by 3 bases; bases with no gene match: 5. CDR1 is LGHNA, CDR2 YNFKEQ, per germline. The CDR3 here is CASSQDTSGSSYEQYF. CDR3 nucleotide sequence: TGTGCCAGCAGCCAGGATACTAGCGGGAGTTCCTACGAGCAGTACTTC.

As for this clonotype: A much larger clone differs from this one at a single base, so this may be a read error. Given the absence of the conserved phenylalanine or tryptophan at the CDR3 end, a read error is likely. The chain employs TRBV3-1 and TRBJ2-7; no reliable D call. Germline CDR1 and CDR2: LGHDT and YNNKEL (reference sequence). The CDR3 totals 13 residues. The V and J ends lost 3 bases and 3 bases respectively, with 9 bases between them. The CDR3 loop is CASSQARGYEQYL. CDR3 nucleotides: TGTGCCAGCAGCCAGGCCAGAGGCTACGAGCAGTACCTC.

In this sample, this clonotype turned up a few times. A much larger clone differs from this one at a single base, so this may be a read error. This chain uses TRBV2 with TRBJ2-5, with D uncertain. The CDR3 is made up of 15 amino acids. Per the germline V gene, CDR1 is SNHLY and CDR2 is FYNNEI. CDR3 sequence: CASKQGSIPKEAQYF. For the CDR3, the DNA is TGTGCCAGCAAGCAAGGGTCGATACCTAAAGAGGCCCAGTACTTC.

This clonotype was detected many times. This sequence joins TRBV7-9 and TRBJ2-2; 8 positions match TRBD2. Germline CDR1 and CDR2: SEHNR and FQNEAQ (reference sequence). V gave up 5 bases and J gave up 6 bases; unmatched junction bases: 14. CDR3 length: 17 amino acids. CDR3 sequence reads: CASSPSPGLAGPGELFF. The CDR3 region has the DNA TGTGCCAGCAGCCCTAGCCCAGGACTAGCAGGTCCCGGGGAGCTGTTTTTT.

This clonotype came up once. This may stem from a read error, because a much larger clone lies one nucleotide away. V usage is TRBV11-2 and J usage is TRBJ2-5, with D unclear. CDR1 and CDR2 from the germline V gene are SGHAT and FQNNGV. CDR3 length: 14 amino acids. The CDR3 DNA reads as TGTGCCAGCGGCTTAGAAACGGACCAAGAGACCCAGTACTTC. It encodes CASGLETDQETQYF. The variable domain in full, with the rest retrieved from reference TRBV11-2 and TRBJ2-5, is EAGVAQSPRYKIIEKRQSVAFWCNPISGHATLYWYQQILGQGPKLLIQFQNNGVVDDSQLPKDRFSAERLKGVDSTLKIQPAKLEDSAVYLCASGLETDQETQYFGPGTRLLVL.

The V and J genes are TRBV11-2 and TRBJ2-5; perhaps TRBD1 as D (6 bases). Germline lookup yields CDR1 SGHAT and CDR2 FQNNGV. The CDR3 extends over 14 amino acids. With 6 bases removed from V and 7 bases from J, the gap between germline ends came to 18 bases. The chain's CDR3 is CASRSTGQGVTQYF. The CDR3, as DNA: TGTGCCAGCAGATCTACAGGGCAGGGAGTGACCCAGTACTTC.

This clonotype was observed at least ten times. The chain has TRBV12-3 or TRBV12-4 and TRBJ2-3; 12 nucleotides agree with TRBD2. The V and J ends lost 6 bases and 8 bases, in that order; junction bases with no gene match: 12. The CDR3 is 16 amino acids. The CDR3 spells CASRPPSGRAGGTQYF. CDR3 coding DNA: TGTGCCAGCAGACCCCCTAGCGGGAGGGCGGGGGGTACGCAGTATTTT.

Turning to this clonotype: This may arise from a read error, as a much more abundant clone is one base away. The chain links TRBV29-1 to TRBJ2-2; TRBD1 aligns across 9 bases. This CDR3 comprises 14 residues. Germline CDR1 SQVTM, CDR2 ANQGSEA. CDR3 nucleotide sequence: TGCAGCGTAACCGGGACAGGGAACACCGGGGAGCCGTTTTTT. It yields the protein CSVTGTGNTGEPFF.

This clonotype has only one observation. V and J are TRBV2 and TRBJ1-1, with D tentatively TRBD1 (6 bases). The V gene's germline CDR1 is SNHLY and CDR2 FYNNEI. Between the trimmed V and J ends, which lost 7 bases and 3 bases, there was a span of 21 bases. This CDR3 is 16 amino acids long. This CDR3 reads CASKGGSRVGDTEAFF. The CDR3 nucleotides are TGTGCCAGCAAGGGGGGGAGCAGGGTGGGGGACACTGAAGCTTTCTTT.

This clonotype was seen repeatedly, ten times or more. The chain uses TRBV19 and TRBJ2-2; D assignment may be TRBD1 or TRBD2 (5 bases each). CDR1 is LNHDA and CDR2 is SQIVND in the germline V gene (reference sequence). V lost 6 bases and J lost 0, with 14 bases in between. This CDR3 is 16 amino acids long. Here the CDR3 DNA reads TGTGCCAGTAGGACCGGGACCAGCACGAACACCGGGGAGCTGTTTTTT. Translated, it gives CASRTGTSTNTGELFF.

Many counts were recorded for this clonotype. V usage is TRBV7-2 and J usage is TRBJ2-7, with D maybe TRBD2 (6 bases). V dropped 5 bases and J dropped 4 bases, with 9 bases sitting between them. CDR1 and CDR2 (germline): SGHTA, FQGNSA. CDR3 length: 12 residues. The CDR3 DNA sequence: TGTGCCAGCAGCATTAGCGGATACGAGCAGTACTTC. This gives the protein CASSISGYEQYF.